A selection of T cell receptor beta chains follows, all from one sample in a study of Graves' ophthalmopathy and Graves' hyperthyroidism. From the multiplex PCR reads, TCRdb called clonotypes with MiXCR, one entry per CDR3 protein. The data hold around 1.1 million distinct CDR3 sequences, with 35% to 40% observed a single time. Source material: peripheral blood or thyroid tissue (not recorded which). All receptors derive from an adult man with Graves' hyperthyroidism. Each CDR3 is given with its conserved first and last residue. The D gene is left open where the match is weak. Some rows mark clone size as missing; the rest say once, few, many or name a class of expanded clone.

v_gene	j_gene	abundance	d_gene	CDR3aa	CDR3nt
TRBV9	TRBJ1-1	-	TRBD1	CAISLMGRYRGPNTEAFF	TGTGCCATCAGCTTGATGGGCAGGTACAGGGGACCGAACACTGAAGCTTTCTTT
TRBV14	TRBJ1-5	-	-	CASGLENQPQHF	TGTGCCAGCGGTCTCGAGAATCAGCCCCAGCATTTT
TRBV27	TRBJ2-7	few	-	CASSPRTGESSYEQYF	TGTGCCAGCAGTCCCCGGACGGGAGAAAGCTCCTACGAGCAGTACTTC
TRBV7-9	TRBJ1-1	-	-	CASSLQGSSTEAFF	TGTGCCAGCAGCTTACAGGGGAGTAGCACTGAAGCTTTCTTT
TRBV6-5	TRBJ2-2	few	-	CASSYRRGGGELFF	TGTGCCAGCAGTTACCGGAGGGGAGGCGGGGAGCTGTTTTTT
TRBV10-3	TRBJ2-7	many	TRBD1	CATLGQGAPEQYF	TGTGCCACCTTAGGACAGGGGGCGCCCGAGCAGTACTTC
TRBV4-3	TRBJ2-7	many	-	CASSQVSEQYF	TGCGCCAGCAGCCAAGTGTCCGAGCAGTACTTC
TRBV4-2	TRBJ1-4	-	-	CASSLAGAVRPKNEKLFF	TGTGCCAGCAGCCTCGCGGGGGCGGTTCGCCCTAAAAATGAAAAACTGTTTTTT
TRBV11-2	TRBJ2-5	few	TRBD2	CASSLDSGGGTETQYF	TGTGCCAGCAGCTTAGATTCCGGGGGGGGTACAGAGACCCAGTACTTC
TRBV11-2	TRBJ2-2	-	-	CASRDRDRGPTGELFF	TGTGCCAGCAGAGACCGGGATAGAGGGCCCACCGGGGAGCTGTTTTTT
TRBV20-1	TRBJ1-6	-	-	CSARDREDSYNSPLHF	TGCAGTGCTAGAGATCGGGAGGACTCCTATAATTCACCCCTCCACTTT
TRBV9	TRBJ1-1	few	TRBD1	CASSVGFNRGFNTEAFF	TGTGCCAGCAGCGTAGGATTCAACAGGGGGTTCAACACTGAAGCTTTCTTT
TRBV7-8	TRBJ2-7	many	TRBD2	CASSWTIPREGSYEQYF	TGTGCCAGCAGCTGGACCATCCCCCGGGAGGGTTCCTACGAGCAGTACTTC
TRBV4-1	TRBJ2-6	-	TRBD2	CASSYRGLAGSGANVLTF	TGCGCCAGCAGCTACAGGGGACTAGCGGGAAGTGGGGCCAACGTCCTGACTTTC
TRBV2	TRBJ1-6	-	TRBD1	CASSEIQGAVNSPLHF	TGTGCCAGCAGTGAAATACAGGGGGCCGTCAATTCACCCCTCCACTTT
TRBV7-2	TRBJ2-6	few	TRBD1	CASSFSDRTVSGANVLTF	TGTGCCAGCAGCTTCTCGGACAGGACCGTCTCTGGGGCCAACGTCCTGACTTTC
TRBV15	TRBJ2-1	-	TRBD2	CATSRDTRRGIGNEQFF	TGTGCCACCAGCAGGGATACCCGGCGGGGGATCGGCAATGAGCAGTTCTTC
TRBV19	TRBJ1-5	-	-	CASSPLGQSNQPQHF	TGTGCCAGCAGCCCCCTAGGTCAAAGCAATCAGCCCCAGCATTTT
TRBV6-6	TRBJ1-5	many	-	CASNSRRSAAQPQHF	TGTGCCAGCAACTCCAGGAGATCGGCTGCTCAGCCCCAGCATTTT
TRBV5-1	TRBJ2-7	many	-	CASSFGLGGPSYEQYF	TGCGCCAGCAGCTTCGGGCTGGGGGGACCTTCCTACGAGCAGTACTTC
TRBV12-3/TRBV12-4	TRBJ1-5	many	-	CASSLSRGQPQHF	TGTGCCAGCAGTTTATCGCGGGGCCAGCCCCAGCATTTT
TRBV10-2	TRBJ2-7	-	TRBD2	CASRASGVYEQYF	TGCGCCAGTCGGGCTAGCGGGGTATACGAGCAGTACTTC
TRBV7-9	TRBJ2-7	-	-	CAVGKGGGYEQYF	TGTGCCGTGGGGAAAGGGGGTGGCTACGAGCAGTACTTC
TRBV2	TRBJ1-5	few	-	CASGAGTVNQPQHF	TGTGCCAGCGGGGCAGGGACGGTCAATCAGCCCCAGCATTTT
TRBV7-9	TRBJ1-6	-	-	CASRGIGDSPLHF	TGTGCCAGCCGTGGGATAGGGGATTCACCCCTCCACTTT